This TCR beta chain originates from a study of blood T cell repertoires in COVID-19. Study context: Sources were T cells, B-cell-depleted T cells, or PBMCs; the material itself was cDNA or gDNA.

Original processing methods: Reference gene primer amplification gave nucleated cell count estimates. Using immunoSEQ multiplex PCR, the repertoire was profiled, and TCRdb retains in-frame clones only, with some absent. For V, J and clone size, that table is used; D and trimming come from the DNA. The sample consists of hundreds of thousands of clones, over 75% of them appearing once. V was clipped by 4 bases and J by 3 bases, with 10 bases between them. Germline V gene lookup returns CDR1 SGHVS and CDR2 FNYEAQ. This CDR3 has 13 amino acids. V is TRBV7-6 and J is TRBJ2-7; a possible D gene is TRBD1 (5 bases). The sequenced material came from peripheral blood. This TCR derives from a woman in her thirties or forties who had recovered from COVID-19. The CDR3 loop is CASSSDRIYEQYF. In DNA, the CDR3 is TGTGCCAGCAGCTCTGACAGAATCTACGAGCAGTACTTC.